This TCR beta chain was captured by sequencing in a study of brain metastases from non-small cell lung cancer. Profiling relied on immunoSEQ multiplex PCR, and the TCRdb table lists in-frame clones only, not all of them. In the table there are over 1,000 clones, roughly 85% of which are singletons. This clone was observed a single time. The V and J ends lost 1 base and 1 base respectively, with 10 bases between them. CDR1 and CDR2 (germline): SGHVS, FQNEAQ. The CDR3 has 15 amino acids. Sequencing was done on a sample of tissue from a brain metastasis. This TCR came from a donor at least 40 years old with non-small cell lung cancer. The chain employs TRBV7-8 and TRBJ1-1; possible D gene TRBD1, 5 bases. The CDR3: CASSLVWGGNTEAFF. In DNA form, the CDR3 reads TGTGCCAGCAGCTTAGTTTGGGGCGGGAACACTGAAGCTTTCTTT.